This is a list of T cell receptor beta chains from one sample in a study of beta chain features in type 1 diabetes. Sequenced by immunoSEQ multiplex PCR; TCRdb stores in-frame clones only, minus some. The table lists around 650,000 clones, around 12% of them singletons, with around 0.12% in the top ten. The sample taken for sequencing was naive CD4+ T cells from blood. These receptors all stem from a man between 25 and 39 years old with type 1 diabetes. The CDR3 runs from the conserved cysteine through the conserved F or W. A D gene is named only where the DNA matches it firmly. Clone size is given for some rows only: seen once, a few or many times, or a class if the clone is expanded.

>TRBV29-1|13|NA|TRBJ2-5|TRBD1
TGCAGCGGGGGACAGTCATATCAAGAGACCCAGTACTTC
CSGGQSYQETQYF
>TRBV7-2|16|few|TRBJ1-5|TRBD1
TGTGCCAGCAGCTACCAGGGGGCAGGTGGCAATCAGCCCCAGCATTTT
CASSYQGAGGNQPQHF
>TRBV27|16|NA|TRBJ2-7|TRBD1
TGTGCCAGCAGCCCCGGACAGGGCACGGGAAGGTTCGAGCAGTACTTC
CASSPGQGTGRFEQYF
>TRBV7-9|15|NA|TRBJ2-3|TRBD2
TGTGCCAGCAGCGTAACTAGCGGGGCCGCAGATACGCAGTATTTT
CASSVTSGAADTQYF
>TRBV25-1|15|NA|TRBJ1-3|NA
TGTGCCAGCAGTGACCACAACTTGCCAAGAAACACCATATATTTT
CASSDHNLPRNTIYF
>TRBV4-3|17|NA|TRBJ1-6|TRBD1
TGCGCCAGCAGCCCACTACCCAGGGGGTCGGATAATTCACCCCTCCACTTT
CASSPLPRGSDNSPLHF
>TRBV9|16|few|TRBJ2-7|NA
TGTGCCAGCAGCGTAGGAGGTAGCATGAGCTCCTACGAGCAGTACTTC
CASSVGGSMSSYEQYF
>TRBV6-6|14|NA|TRBJ2-7|NA
TGTGCCAGCAGCCTCAACAGGGCCTCCTACGAGCAGTACTTC
CASSLNRASYEQYF
>TRBV2|14|few|TRBJ1-6|NA
TGTGCCAGCATCCTTGAGGCACTAGGTTCACCCCTCCACTTT
CASILEALGSPLHF
>TRBV7-2|13|NA|TRBJ1-2|TRBD1
TGTGCCAGCAGCCCCGGACAGGCTTATGGCTACACCTTC
CASSPGQAYGYTF
>TRBV7-9|15|once|TRBJ1-2|NA
TGTGCCAGCAGCTCTCACAGGGAAGGCCCCCATGGCTACACCTTC
CASSSHREGPHGYTF
>TRBV30|11|NA|TRBJ1-2|NA
TGTGCCTGGGACGGGCCCTATGGCTACACCTTC
CAWDGPYGYTF
>TRBV7-2|14|few|TRBJ2-7|NA
TGTGCCAGCAGCTTGGCAGAAGGCGGTTACGAGCAGTACTTC
CASSLAEGGYEQYF
>TRBV28|14|NA|TRBJ1-5|NA
TGTGCCAGCAGCCCTCATGGGTCCAATCAGCCCCAGCATTTT
CASSPHGSNQPQHF
>TRBV19|13|NA|TRBJ1-5|NA
TGTGCCAGCCGGGGACAAACCAATCAGCCCCAGCATTTT
CASRGQTNQPQHF
>TRBV11-2|14|few|TRBJ1-4|TRBD1
TGTGCCAGCAGCCAGGCGGGCCCGGGACAGGGCCTGTTTTTT
CASSQAGPGQGLFF
>TRBV7-3|16|NA|TRBJ2-3|NA
TGTGCCAGCAGCCAAGGGGCTCAGGGCCCCACAGATACGCAGTATTTT
CASSQGAQGPTDTQYF
>TRBV7-2|15|NA|TRBJ2-1|TRBD2
TGTGCCAGCAGCTGGACTAGCGGGTTCTACAATGAGCAGTTCTTC
CASSWTSGFYNEQFF
>TRBV6-6|12|few|TRBJ1-1|NA
TGTGCCAGCAGTCCCCAATGGACTGAAGCTTTCTTT
CASSPQWTEAFF
>TRBV19|15|few|TRBJ1-5|NA
TGTGCCAGTAGTATAGCGAACGACCTGGGTCAGCCCCAGCATTTT
CASSIANDLGQPQHF
>TRBV5-4|15|few|TRBJ2-2|TRBD1
TGTGCCAGCAGCTCGAGGCAGGGGGATGCCGGGGAGCTGTTTTTT
CASSSRQGDAGELFF
>TRBV9|16|few|TRBJ2-6|TRBD1
TGTGCCAGCACCGGACAGGTCAACTCTGGGGCCAACGTCCTGACTTTC
CASTGQVNSGANVLTF
>TRBV5-6|15|NA|TRBJ2-7|TRBD1
TGTGCCAGCAGTCCCGACAGGGGTAGCCCCTACGAGCTGTACTTC
CASSPDRGSPYELYF
>TRBV7-9|13|NA|TRBJ1-2|TRBD1
TGTGCCAGCAGCTTAGGACAGGGTTACGGCTACACCTTC
CASSLGQGYGYTF
>TRBV6-6|16|few|TRBJ2-1|NA
TGTGCCAGCACCAGACGGGCGGGCGTCCTTCTGGATGAGCAGTTCTTC
CASTRRAGVLLDEQFF
>TRBV5-6|12|few|TRBJ1-1|NA
TGTGCCAGCAGCTTTGGACGCTCTGAAGCTTTCTTT
CASSFGRSEAFF
>TRBV4-1|13|NA|TRBJ1-2|NA
TGCGCCAGCAGCCAAGGGTCAGGGTTTGGCTACACCTTC
CASSQGSGFGYTF
>TRBV25-1|12|NA|TRBJ2-7|TRBD1
TGTGCCAGCAGGGGACAGACCTACGAGCAGTACTTC
CASRGQTYEQYF
>TRBV18|15|NA|TRBJ2-2|NA
TGTGCCAGCTCACCATGGCAGTCGAACACCGGGGAGCTGTTTTTT
CASSPWQSNTGELFF
>TRBV5-6|11|few|TRBJ1-1|NA
TGTGCCAGCAGCCTCCAAACTGAAGCTTTCTTT
CASSLQTEAFF
>TRBV10-3|14|NA|TRBJ1-5|NA
TGTGCCATCAGTGATGGGGGTGGCAATCAGCCCCAGCATTTT
CAISDGGGNQPQHF
>TRBV7-2|16|NA|TRBJ2-5|NA
TGTGCCAGCAGCTTAGTCAGCTTCAATCTTCAAGAGACCCAGTACTTC
CASSLVSFNLQETQYF
>TRBV4-2|14|few|TRBJ2-4|NA
TGTGCCAGCAGCCAAGACTCAGGGGAAAACATTCAGTACTTC
CASSQDSGENIQYF
>TRBV9|15|NA|TRBJ1-5|NA
TGTGCCAGCAGCGTAGATAGTAGGTTCAATCAGCCCCAGCATTTT
CASSVDSRFNQPQHF
>TRBV5-6|14|NA|TRBJ1-1|NA
TGTGCCAGCAGCTTGAACAGATTGAACACTGAAGCTTTCTTT
CASSLNRLNTEAFF
>TRBV4-3|17|few|TRBJ2-1|TRBD1
TGCGCCAGCAGCCAAGATATGACAGGGGGCTCCTACAATGAGCAGTTCTTC
CASSQDMTGGSYNEQFF
>TRBV12-5|13|few|TRBJ1-2|TRBD1
TGTGCTAGTGCCCGGACAGGGGGCGATGGCTACACCTTC
CASARTGGDGYTF
>TRBV4-3|20|NA|TRBJ2-3|TRBD2
TGCGCCAGCAGCCCCTATGGACTAGCGGGGTCGGAAGGAGGCACAGATACGCAGTATTTT
CASSPYGLAGSEGGTDTQYF
>TRBV27|16|NA|TRBJ2-3|NA
TGTGCCAGCAGTTTAGATCGGGCAGGGAGACCAGATACGCAGTATTTT
CASSLDRAGRPDTQYF
>TRBV7-2|14|few|TRBJ2-1|NA
TGTGCCGGGGCCAGGGGCGGCTCCTACAATGAGCAGTTCTTC
CAGARGGSYNEQFF
>TRBV25-1|17|few|TRBJ1-4|TRBD1
TGTGCCAGCAGTGAATTGTTTGGACAGGGGATAGGTGAAAAACTGTTTTTT
CASSELFGQGIGEKLFF
>TRBV7-2|16|few|TRBJ2-5|TRBD2
TGTGCCAGCAGCTTAGGTCCCCTAGCGGGTCAAGAGACCCAGTACTTC
CASSLGPLAGQETQYF
>TRBV7-9|14|NA|TRBJ1-6|TRBD1
TGTGCCAGCAGCCCAGGGACAGTTGATTCACCCCTCCACTTT
CASSPGTVDSPLHF
>TRBV10-3|12|few|TRBJ2-5|NA
TGTGCCACACGACAGAACCAAGAGACCCAGTACTTC
CATRQNQETQYF
>TRBV9|13|NA|TRBJ2-3|NA
TGTGCCAGCAGCCCTCACCGCCTGGATACGCAGTATTTT
CASSPHRLDTQYF
>TRBV7-2|14|few|TRBJ1-2|NA
TGTGCCAGCAGCCCCGGCGAGTGGGGCTATGGCTACACCTTC
CASSPGEWGYGYTF